The 18 T cell receptor beta chains listed next were all sequenced from one sample in a study of T-cell reconstitution after alpha-beta-depleted transplantation in children. It was with unique molecular identifiers that the TCRbeta library was prepared. From the PCR reads, TCRdb called clonotypes with MiXCR, one entry per CDR3 protein. The sample carries about 980,000 distinct CDR3 sequences, about 29% recorded once. The source was PBMCs, mostly from graft donor cells, collected 360 days after TCRalphabeta/CD19-depleted stem cell transplant. All receptors come from a boy younger than two who had a stem cell transplant for SCID, so the T cells may come from the graft donor.

This clonotype has more than one count but fewer than ten. The chain combines TRBV5-1 with TRBJ2-7, with TRBD2 matching 11 bases. Germline V gene data show CDR1 as SGHRS and CDR2 as YFSETQ. With 1 base clipped from V and 12 bases from J, the junction kept 9 bases outside the gene matches. There are 14 residues in the CDR3. The CDR3 coding sequence is TGCGCCAGCAGCTTGTTACTAGCGGGGGAGGTACGGTACTTC. This encodes CASSLLLAGEVRYF.

The chain joins TRBV5-1 to TRBJ2-3; D gene uncertain. Per germline, CDR1 SGHRS and CDR2 YFSETQ. V gave up 2 bases and J gave up 3 bases, with 19 bases separating them. CDR3 length equals 17 residues. In nucleotides, the CDR3 is TGCGCCAGCAGCTTTCGGCCTCCCGAGATCCGGACAGATACGCAGTATTTT. It codes for CASSFRPPEIRTDTQYF.

This rearrangement joins TRBV7-6 to TRBJ2-5; tentatively, D is TRBD2 (5 bases). Trimming removed 3 bases from V and 4 bases from J, with 15 bases in between. CDR3 length: 15 residues. Germline V gene lookup returns CDR1 SGHVS and CDR2 FNYEAQ. CDR3 in amino acids: CASSLRPRASETQYF. The CDR3 nucleotides are TGTGCCAGCAGCTTGCGACCGCGGGCCTCAGAGACCCAGTACTTC. Based on the CDR3 plus reference TRBV7-6 and TRBJ2-5, the full variable domain is GAGVSQSPRYKVTKRGQDVALRCDPISGHVSLYWYRQALGQGPEFLTYFNYEAQQDKSGLPNDRFSAERPEGSISTLTIQRTEQRDSAMYRCASSLRPRASETQYFGPGTRLLVL.

Only a few counts were recorded for this clonotype. The chain carries TRBV10-3 and TRBJ2-5; a possible D gene is TRBD1 (7 bases). Trimming pared 0 bases from V and 3 bases from J, leaving 14 bases between. CDR1 and CDR2 from the germline V gene are ENHRY and SYGVKD. This CDR3 is built from 16 residues. This CDR3 is CAISESPRGAEETQYF. As DNA, the CDR3 is TGTGCCATCAGTGAGTCGCCCAGGGGGGCCGAAGAGACCCAGTACTTC.

The V and J genes are TRBV2 and TRBJ2-2; tentatively, D is TRBD1 (7 bases). The CDR3 is 16 amino acids. CDR1 SNHLY and CDR2 FYNNEI come from the germline V gene. Trimming removed 5 bases from V and 4 bases from J, with 17 bases in between. The CDR3 region is CASSFHTRGVTGELFF. CDR3 nucleotides: TGTGCCAGCAGTTTCCACACCAGGGGGGTCACCGGGGAGCTGTTTTTT.

The chain is built from TRBV5-1 and TRBJ2-7; D possibly corresponds to TRBD2 (6 bases). Germline V lookup: CDR1 SGHRS, CDR2 YFSETQ. Trimming stripped 0 bases from V and 5 bases from J, with 15 bases between. The CDR3 covers 15 residues. DNA for the CDR3: TGCGCCAGCAGCTTGGTGCCGGGAGTTTCAGACGAGCAGTACTTC. As protein: CASSLVPGVSDEQYF.

This chain links TRBV9 with TRBJ2-7; D is perhaps TRBD1 (5 bases). Germline V gene lookup returns CDR1 SGDLS and CDR2 YYNGEE. The CDR3 is 14 residues long. The V end lost 0 bases, the J end lost 6 bases, and 13 bases lay between the germline ends. Here the CDR3 reads CASSVDPGSGEQYF. The CDR3 DNA reads TGTGCCAGCAGCGTAGACCCAGGGTCGGGCGAGCAGTACTTC.

In its sample, this clonotype was seen a few times. The rearrangement links TRBV5-1 to TRBJ2-1, with 10 positions matching TRBD2. Germline assignment: CDR1 SGHRS and CDR2 YFSETQ. With 3 bases clipped from V and 14 bases from J, the junction kept 11 bases outside the gene matches. This CDR3 has 14 amino acids. Here the CDR3 DNA reads TGCGCCAGCAGCTCCCTTGTTAGCGGGAGGTATGAGTTCTTC. Translation gives CASSSLVSGRYEFF.

The CDR3, as DNA: TGTGCCAGCTCCCGACCGGGGGGAGATACGCAGTATTTT. Translation: CASSRPGGDTQYF. The chain employs TRBV18 and TRBJ2-3, with TRBD2 identical over 7 bases. Looked up from germline, CDR1 is KGHSH and CDR2 is LQKENI. The trim removed 6 bases at V and 5 bases at J, leaving 5 bases unmatched. The CDR3 is made up of 13 amino acids.

The chain is built from TRBV6-2 or TRBV6-3 and TRBJ1-5; D is undetermined. Germline V gene lookup returns CDR1 MNHEY and CDR2 SVGEGT. Trimming pared 5 bases from V and 9 bases from J, leaving 14 bases between. The CDR3 has 13 residues. The CDR3 coding sequence is TGTGCCAGCAGTCGTAACGTGGAAGGGCCCCAGCATTTT. Protein product: CASSRNVEGPQHF.

This clonotype was seen more than once but under ten times. V usage is TRBV7-2 and J usage is TRBJ1-1, with a tentative D call TRBD1 (5 bases). The CDR3 sequence is 15 residues long. Per germline, CDR1 SGHTA and CDR2 FQGNSA. Trimming stripped 2 bases from V and 1 base from J, with 11 bases between. The CDR3: CASSLFGGQNTEAFF. CDR3 sequence (DNA): TGTGCCAGCAGCTTATTCGGCGGACAGAACACTGAAGCTTTCTTT.

The gene calls are TRBV18 and TRBJ1-4; D not resolved. V shed 6 bases and J shed 5 bases, with 10 bases lying between them. Germline loops: CDR1 KGHSH, CDR2 LQKENI. The CDR3 has 13 amino acids. The CDR3 loop is CASSRRVNEKLFF. The DNA for the CDR3 is TGTGCCAGCTCGCGGAGGGTAAATGAAAAACTGTTTTTT.

This clonotype was found many times. The J gene is TRBJ2-7, the V gene TRBV18; D remains unclear. With 1 base removed from V and 0 bases from J, the gap between germline ends came to 10 bases. Germline V CDR1 and CDR2: KGHSH, LQKENI. The CDR3 spans 15 residues. The CDR3 protein is CASSPLFSSSYEQYF. As DNA, the CDR3 is TGTGCCAGCTCACCACTTTTCAGTAGCTCCTACGAGCAGTACTTC.

This rearrangement joins TRBV2 to TRBJ2-5; D remains ambiguous. Trimming shortened V by 3 bases and J by 1 base, and 9 bases separated the two germline ends. CDR1 SNHLY and CDR2 FYNNEI come from the germline V gene. CDR3 length: 14 residues. CDR3 DNA sequence: TGTGCCAGCAGTGAGCGCCGTATCCAAGAGACCCAGTACTTC. This codes for CASSERRIQETQYF.

This clonotype was detected a few times. This chain links TRBV5-1 with TRBJ2-1; TRBD2 matches at 7 bases. V lost 1 base, J lost 6 bases, and 7 bases stayed unmatched. The CDR3 has 15 amino acids. Germline assignment: CDR1 SGHRS and CDR2 YFSETQ. CDR3 nucleotide sequence: TGCGCCAGCAGCTTGTTAGTACAGCGGGGCAATGAGCAGTTCTTC. Protein: CASSLLVQRGNEQFF.

V gene TRBV12-3 or TRBV12-4 combines with J gene TRBJ1-2; 7 nucleotides match TRBD1. J gave up 2 bases and V 5 bases, and 8 bases lay outside the gene matches. CDR3 length: 15 residues. DNA of the CDR3: TGTGCCAGCAGTCCTTGGGCAGGGGGAAACTATGGCTACACCTTC. Its protein product is CASSPWAGGNYGYTF.

This sequence joins TRBV12-3 or TRBV12-4 and TRBJ1-1; unclear D gene. The CDR3 is 13 amino acids. The V and J ends lost 4 bases and 1 base respectively, with 7 bases between them. The CDR3 loop reads CASSYVENTEAFF. The CDR3, as DNA: TGTGCCAGCAGTTACGTTGAGAACACTGAAGCTTTCTTT.

The rearrangement links TRBV4-2 to TRBJ2-6; D not certain. The CDR3 has 16 amino acids. Deletions cut 2 bases from V and 2 bases from J, with 10 bases between. Per the germline V gene, CDR1 is LGHNA and CDR2 is YNFKEQ. CDR3 sequence reads: CASSQFQAAGANVLTF. The CDR3 bases are TGTGCCAGCAGCCAATTCCAGGCCGCTGGGGCCAACGTCCTGACTTTC.